The 24 T cell receptor beta chains below come from one sample, sequenced in a study of cytomegalovirus exposure and HLA in healthy donors. Amplification used 60 Vbeta primers and 13 Jbeta primers. Clones were read by immunoSEQ multiplex PCR, and TCRdb kept only the in-frame ones, dropping some. Of 150,000 to 200,000 clones in the sample, 70% to 80% were seen once. Sequencing was performed on PBMCs. The receptors shown here come from a man aged 40-49 years in good health and CMV-seronegative.

This clone was detected only a few times. This rearrangement joins TRBV5-1 to TRBJ2-1; D perhaps matches TRBD2 (6 bases). The V end was cut by 0 bases, the J end by 2 bases, with 9 bases between. Germline CDR1 reads SGHRS; CDR2 reads YFSETQ. CDR3 size: 15 residues. CDR3 sequence: CASSLGGGTYNEQFF. In DNA form, the CDR3 reads TGCGCCAGCAGCTTGGGGGGAGGAACCTACAATGAGCAGTTCTTC.

This clone was picked up one time. The rearrangement links TRBV29-1 to TRBJ2-1; TRBD1 matches at 9 bases. J gave up 5 bases and V 5 bases, and 7 bases lay outside the gene matches. Germline V gene data show CDR1 as SQVTM and CDR2 as ANQGSEA. This CDR3 has 14 residues. In DNA form, the CDR3 reads TGCAGCGTTCTGGGGACAGGGCGGGACAATGAGCAGTTCTTC. This translates into CSVLGTGRDNEQFF.

Only one count was recorded for this clone. CDR3 nucleotide sequence: TGTGCCAGCAGCGTAGCATCCAATGAGCAGTTCTTC. Its protein is CASSVASNEQFF. The J gene is TRBJ2-1, the V gene TRBV9; D gene ambiguous. V gave up 0 bases and J gave up 6 bases, with 4 bases separating them. CDR3 length: 12 amino acids. The V gene's germline CDR1 is SGDLS and CDR2 YYNGEE. The whole variable domain, remainder taken from reference TRBV9 and TRBJ2-1, is DSGVTQTPKHLITATGQRVTLRCSPRSGDLSVYWYQQSLDQGLQFLIQYYNGEERAKGNILERFSAQQFPDLHSELNLSSLELGDSALYFCASSVASNEQFFGPGTRLTVL.

The chain links TRBV28 to TRBJ2-7, with D maybe TRBD1 (5 bases). Germline CDR1 reads MDHEN; CDR2 reads SYDVKM. The CDR3 length is 15 residues. Trimming stripped 6 bases from V and 1 base from J, with 16 bases between. In DNA form, the CDR3 reads TGTGCCAGCAGATCTAGGGGAACAGTATCCTACGAGCAGTACTTC. Its translation is CASRSRGTVSYEQYF.

This chain uses TRBV9 with TRBJ2-1, with 13 bases matching TRBD2. Per the germline V gene, CDR1 is SGDLS and CDR2 is YYNGEE. Trimming at V came to 2 bases and at J to 4 bases, leaving 12 bases not matched to a gene. The length of the CDR3 is 19 residues. In DNA, the CDR3 is TGTGCCAGCAGCGTCCGGTTCTCTATGGGACTAGCGGGATACAATGAGCAGTTCTTC. Amino acids: CASSVRFSMGLAGYNEQFF.

The rearrangement links TRBV19 to TRBJ2-5, with TRBD1 matching 7 bases. Trimming cost V 2 bases and J 3 bases; bases outside gene matches: 9. In germline, CDR1 is LNHDA, CDR2 SQIVND (reference sequence). This CDR3 is 16 amino acids long. The CDR3 nucleotides read TGTGCCAGTAGTATATACCCAACCCAGGGGGAAGAGACCCAGTACTTC. Amino acids: CASSIYPTQGEETQYF.

In this sample, this clone turned up once. The V gene is TRBV19, the J gene TRBJ2-2; no reliable D call. The CDR3 totals 16 residues. Germline V CDR1 and CDR2: LNHDA, SQIVND (reference sequence). Trimming stripped 1 base from V and 4 bases from J, with 13 bases between. The CDR3 sequence: CASSIVGSWSTGELFF. The CDR3 coding sequence is TGTGCCAGTAGTATAGTCGGCAGCTGGAGCACCGGGGAGCTGTTTTTT. The full variable domain, in which reference TRBV19 and TRBJ2-2 provide the parts outside the CDR3, is DGGITQSPKYLFRKEGQNVTLSCEQNLNHDAMYWYRQDPGQGLRLIYYSQIVNDFQKGDIAEGYSVSREKKESFPLTVTSAQKNPTAFYLCASSIVGSWSTGELFFGEGSRLTVL.

The count of this clone is one. The chain uses TRBV28 and TRBJ1-1; possibly TRBD1 for D (5 bases). This CDR3 comprises 13 residues. The ends were cut back, 6 bases at V and 5 bases at J, with 13 bases in the middle. Germline values: CDR1 MDHEN, CDR2 SYDVKM. This chain's CDR3 is CASSWEGPTEAFF. DNA for the CDR3: TGTGCCAGCAGCTGGGAGGGACCTACTGAAGCTTTCTTT.

The chain couples TRBV10-3 to TRBJ1-3; a weak D match, TRBD1 (6 bases). Germline V CDR1 and CDR2: ENHRY, SYGVKD. The CDR3 consists of 15 residues. The V gene lost 6 bases and the J gene lost 4 bases, with 16 bases spanning the gap. CDR3 in amino acids: CAISAGTTLGNTIYF. For the CDR3, the DNA is TGTGCCATCAGCGCCGGGACAACCTTAGGAAACACCATATATTTT.

This clone showed up just once. The chain links TRBV9 to TRBJ2-5, with 9 bases lining up with TRBD1. After removal of 3 bases from V and 5 bases from J, the junction contained 8 bases not matched to a gene. Looked up from germline, CDR1 is SGDLS and CDR2 is YYNGEE. The CDR3 has 15 amino acids. The CDR3 DNA reads as TGTGCCAGCAGCGGGGGACAGGGTATGTGGGAGACCCAGTACTTC. Translating it yields CASSGGQGMWETQYF.

The chain combines TRBV7-9 with TRBJ2-1; possible D gene TRBD2, 5 bases. Germline V gives CDR1 SEHNR, CDR2 FQNEAQ (reference sequence). There are 17 residues in the CDR3. V was trimmed by 5 bases and J by 7 bases, leaving 24 bases between them. The CDR3 region has the DNA TGTGCCAGCAGCCCTAGAGCTGTAGGGAGCAGGTCGAATGAGCAGTTCTTC. Its translation: CASSPRAVGSRSNEQFF.

This chain uses TRBV28 with TRBJ1-1; tentatively, D is TRBD1 (6 bases). The germline V and J ends were trimmed by 0 bases and 1 base, with 21 bases remaining between them. CDR1 MDHEN and CDR2 SYDVKM come from the germline V gene. CDR3 length equals 19 residues. DNA for the CDR3: TGTGCCAGCAGTTTATGGGGTTTGATGGGGGCTCAGGGGAACACTGAAGCTTTCTTT. It yields the protein CASSLWGLMGAQGNTEAFF.

V is TRBV10-3 and J is TRBJ1-1, with 7 bases matching TRBD1. V lost 0 bases to trimming and J lost 6 bases; unmatched junction nucleotides: 7. The CDR3 runs 15 residues. CDR1 and CDR2 from the germline V gene are ENHRY and SYGVKD. Written as DNA, the CDR3 is TGTGCCATCAGTGAGTCACGGGGACAGATAGCTGAAGCTTTCTTT. Amino acids: CAISESRGQIAEAFF.

The chain carries TRBV28 and TRBJ1-4, with D possibly being TRBD1 (5 bases). Germline-derived CDR1 and CDR2 are MDHEN and SYDVKM. The CDR3 runs 15 residues. V lost 5 bases and J 0 bases, leaving 10 bases between the germline ends. CDR3: CASSRDRATNEKLFF. Written as DNA, the CDR3 is TGTGCCAGCAGTAGAGACAGAGCAACTAATGAAAAACTGTTTTTT.

This rearrangement joins TRBV27 to TRBJ2-5, with D maybe TRBD1 (7 bases). The CDR3 runs 15 residues. V gave up 5 bases and J gave up 5 bases, with 18 bases separating them. Germline CDR1 is MNHEY and CDR2 is SMNVEV (reference sequence). CDR3 nucleotide sequence: TGTGCCAGCAGTCCCCGAGCAGGGGGGTTTGAGACCCAGTACTTC. As protein: CASSPRAGGFETQYF.

This clone showed up just once. J is TRBJ1-5 and V is TRBV7-9; perhaps TRBD1 as D (6 bases). Germline CDR1 SEHNR, CDR2 FQNEAQ (reference sequence). The V and J ends lost 3 bases and 5 bases respectively, with 17 bases between them. This CDR3 spans 16 amino acids. The CDR3, as DNA: TGTGCCAGCAGCTTCTTGGTCAGGGGTAAGGATCAGCCCCAGCATTTT. It encodes CASSFLVRGKDQPQHF.

The V call is TRBV7-3, the J call TRBJ2-5, with 9 nucleotides matching TRBD2. The germline V gene has CDR1 SGHTA and CDR2 FQGTGA. The CDR3 spans 14 residues. Germline trimming cut 3 bases from V and 4 bases from J; bases unmatched to any gene: 3. The CDR3 loop is CASSLAGGVETQYF. CDR3 in DNA: TGTGCCAGCAGCTTGGCGGGGGGGGTAGAGACCCAGTACTTC.

The chain combines TRBV20-1 with TRBJ1-1; TRBD1 matches at 7 bases. CDR3 length: 11 amino acids. The germline CDR1 and CDR2 sequences are DFQATT and SNEGSKA (reference sequence). Unmatched junction bases numbered 9, after V lost 6 bases and J lost 11 bases. CDR3 amino acids: CSAPQGSIAFF. The CDR3 DNA is TGCAGTGCACCACAGGGGTCGATTGCTTTCTTT.

The gene calls are TRBV4-2 and TRBJ2-5, with 11 bases identical to TRBD2. V lost 1 base to trimming and J lost 4 bases; unmatched junction nucleotides: 5. This CDR3 is built from 16 residues. Per germline, CDR1 LGHNA and CDR2 YNFKEQ. The CDR3 here is CASSQVAGGVAETQYF. The CDR3, as DNA: TGTGCCAGCAGCCAAGTAGCGGGAGGGGTGGCAGAGACCCAGTACTTC.

The sample holds a few counts of this clone. The V gene is TRBV28, the J gene TRBJ1-1; D might be TRBD1 (5 bases). This CDR3 is built from 14 residues. V lost 5 bases and J lost 5, with 15 bases in between. Germline CDR1 reads MDHEN; CDR2 reads SYDVKM. The CDR3 bases are TGTGCCAGCAGTGACAGCCTTTCTAAGACTGAAGCTTTCTTT. Translating it yields CASSDSLSKTEAFF.

V is TRBV6-5 and J is TRBJ2-1, with D possibly matching TRBD2 (6 bases). Germline-derived CDR1 and CDR2 are MNHEY and SVGAGI. V lost 10 bases and J lost 12, with 16 bases in between. This CDR3 spans 11 amino acids. CDR3 residues: CATERGTLQFF. CDR3 nucleotide sequence: TGTGCCACTGAAAGAGGGACTCTGCAGTTCTTC.

A note on this clone: The junction shows a germline mismatch at one end, possibly a read error. DNA of the CDR3: TGTGCCAGCGGAGGGACAGGGACCAGCGGGATAGCCAAAAACAGTCAGTACTTC. The encoded protein is CASGGTGTSGIAKNSQYF. The chain recombines TRBV27 with TRBJ2-4; TRBD1 aligns across 9 bases. Germline CDR1 reads MNHEY; CDR2 reads SMNVEV (reference sequence). The CDR3 has 18 amino acids.

This chain joins TRBV28 and TRBJ1-4, with TRBD1 matching over 8 bases. The CDR3 spans 15 residues. Germline-derived CDR1 and CDR2 are MDHEN and SYDVKM. V trimming: 5 bases; J trimming: 8 bases; junction bases outside the gene matches: 10. CDR3 in amino acids: CASSRQGAQEEKLFF. Written as DNA, the CDR3 is TGTGCCAGCAGTCGTCAGGGGGCGCAAGAGGAAAAACTGTTTTTT.

This chain joins TRBV19 and TRBJ1-2; TRBD1 aligns across 9 bases. Trimming removed 5 bases from V and 4 bases from J; junction bases left unmatched: 5. This CDR3 spans 14 amino acids. Germline V gene sequence: CDR1 LNHDA, CDR2 SQIVND (reference sequence). CDR3 sequence: CASSAGTGFYGYTF. CDR3 bases: TGTGCCAGTAGTGCGGGGACAGGGTTCTATGGCTACACCTTC.